This T cell receptor beta chain was retrieved from a study of a mutant IDH1 vaccine in newly diagnosed glioma. Study-level background: Mean patient age was around 40 years; 62.5% were male and approximately 40% female. The therapy given earlier, which was standard therapy, consisted of radiotherapy, temozolomide, or both, and most of the patients received both.

Time point meaning: week 23, last vaccination. Each dose delivered 300 ug of mutant IDH1 20-mer peptide subcutaneously with imiquimod. With regard to this clone: Its antigen is as yet unknown.

Assay: immunoSEQ multiplex PCR; the TCRdb copy retains only in-frame clones and omits some. The top ten clones hold around 4% of a sample with about 44,000 clones, 75% to 95% of them seen once. Study findings and constraints: Pseudoprogression appears to have had no connection to changes in top peripheral T cell clonotypes.

The V end lost 7 bases, the J end lost 6 bases, and 15 bases lay between the germline ends. Germline CDR1 and CDR2: SGHDT and YYEEEE. The CDR3 spans 13 residues. Sequencing was performed on PBMCs, taken from a glioma patient whose treatment included an IDH1 peptide vaccine. The chain joins TRBV5-6 to TRBJ2-3, with D tentatively TRBD2 (5 bases). This TCR came from a man between 50 and 59 years old with glioma. The CDR3 loop is CASRPRRVDTQYF. The CDR3, as DNA: TGTGCCAGCCGCCCCCGGCGGGTTGATACGCAGTATTTT.